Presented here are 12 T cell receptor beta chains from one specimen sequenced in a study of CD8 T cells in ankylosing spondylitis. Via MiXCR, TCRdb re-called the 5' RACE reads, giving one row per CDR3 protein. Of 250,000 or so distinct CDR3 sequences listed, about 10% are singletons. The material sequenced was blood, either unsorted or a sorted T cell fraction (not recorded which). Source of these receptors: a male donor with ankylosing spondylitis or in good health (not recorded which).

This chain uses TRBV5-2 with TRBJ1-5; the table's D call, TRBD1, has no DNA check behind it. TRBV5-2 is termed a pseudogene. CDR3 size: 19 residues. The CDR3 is CTSSSWPKDRGWSNQPQHF. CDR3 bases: TGTACCAGCAGTTCATGGCCCAAGGACAGGGGTTGGAGCAATCAGCCCCAGCATTTT.

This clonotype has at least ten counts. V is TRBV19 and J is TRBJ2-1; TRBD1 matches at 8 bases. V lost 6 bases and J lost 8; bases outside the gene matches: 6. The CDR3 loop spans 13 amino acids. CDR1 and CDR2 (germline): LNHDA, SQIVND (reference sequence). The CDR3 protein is CASSPQGVDEQFF. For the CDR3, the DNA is TGTGCCAGTAGCCCACAGGGGGTCGATGAGCAGTTCTTC.

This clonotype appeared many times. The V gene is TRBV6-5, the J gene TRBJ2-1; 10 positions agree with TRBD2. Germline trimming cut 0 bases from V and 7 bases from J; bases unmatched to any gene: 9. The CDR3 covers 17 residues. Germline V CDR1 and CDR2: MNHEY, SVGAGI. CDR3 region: CASSYSWPSGSRNEQFF. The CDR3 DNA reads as TGTGCCAGCAGTTACTCTTGGCCTAGCGGGAGCCGAAATGAGCAGTTCTTC.

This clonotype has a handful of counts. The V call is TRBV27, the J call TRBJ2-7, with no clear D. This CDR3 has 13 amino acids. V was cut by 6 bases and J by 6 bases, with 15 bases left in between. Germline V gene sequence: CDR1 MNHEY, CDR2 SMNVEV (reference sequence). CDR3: CASSPSEGSEQYF. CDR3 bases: TGTGCCAGCAGCCCAAGTGAAGGGTCCGAGCAGTACTTC.

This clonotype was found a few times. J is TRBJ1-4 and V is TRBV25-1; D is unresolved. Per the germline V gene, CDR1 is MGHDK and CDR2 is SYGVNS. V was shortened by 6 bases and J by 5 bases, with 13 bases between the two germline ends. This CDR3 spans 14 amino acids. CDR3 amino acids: CASSPTTGNEKLFF. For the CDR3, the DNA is TGTGCCAGCAGCCCTACGACGGGAAATGAAAAACTGTTTTTT.

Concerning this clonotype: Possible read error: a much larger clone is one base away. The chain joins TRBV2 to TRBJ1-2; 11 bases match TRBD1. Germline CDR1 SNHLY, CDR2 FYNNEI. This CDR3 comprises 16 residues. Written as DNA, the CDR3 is TGTACCAGCAGTAGAGGGACAGGGGGAACGAACTATGGCTACACCTTC. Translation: CTSSRGTGGTNYGYTF.

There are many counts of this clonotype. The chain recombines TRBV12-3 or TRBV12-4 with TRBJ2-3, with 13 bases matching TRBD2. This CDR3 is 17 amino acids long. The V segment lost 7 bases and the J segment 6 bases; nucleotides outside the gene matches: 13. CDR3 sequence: CASTPGLAGAFGDTQYF. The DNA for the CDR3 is TGTGCCAGCACCCCTGGACTAGCGGGGGCCTTTGGGGATACGCAGTATTTT.

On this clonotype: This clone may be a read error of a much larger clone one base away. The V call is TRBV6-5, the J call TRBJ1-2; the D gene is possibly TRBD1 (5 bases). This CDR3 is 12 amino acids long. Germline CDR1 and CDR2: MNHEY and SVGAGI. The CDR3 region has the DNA TGTGCCAGCGGGTCGAGGGGCTATGACTACACCTTC. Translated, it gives CASGSRGYDYTF.

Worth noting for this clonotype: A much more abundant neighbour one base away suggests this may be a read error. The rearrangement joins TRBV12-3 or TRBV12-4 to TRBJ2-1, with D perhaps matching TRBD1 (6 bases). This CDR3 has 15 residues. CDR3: CTSSQSRTVYNEQFF. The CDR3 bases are TGTACCAGCAGCCAATCACGGACAGTGTACAATGAGCAGTTCTTC.

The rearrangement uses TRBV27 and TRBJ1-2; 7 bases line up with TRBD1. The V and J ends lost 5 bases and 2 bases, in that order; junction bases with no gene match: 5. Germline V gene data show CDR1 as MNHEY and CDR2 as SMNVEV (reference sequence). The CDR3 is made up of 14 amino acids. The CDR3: CASSRRQGNYGYTF. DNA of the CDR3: TGTGCCAGCAGTCGTAGACAGGGAAACTATGGCTACACCTTC.

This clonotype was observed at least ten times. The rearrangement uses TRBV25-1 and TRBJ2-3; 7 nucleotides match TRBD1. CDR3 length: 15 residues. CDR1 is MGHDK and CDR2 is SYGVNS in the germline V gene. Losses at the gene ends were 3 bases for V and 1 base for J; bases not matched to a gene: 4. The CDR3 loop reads CASSDSGQRTDTQYF. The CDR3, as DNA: TGTGCCAGCAGTGACTCGGGACAGCGCACAGATACGCAGTATTTT. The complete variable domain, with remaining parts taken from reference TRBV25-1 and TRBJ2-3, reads EADIYQTPRYLVIGTGKKITLECSQTMGHDKMYWYQQDPGMELHLIHYSYGVNSTEKGDLSSESTVSRIRTEHFPLTLESARPSHTSQYLCASSDSGQRTDTQYFGPGTRLTVL.

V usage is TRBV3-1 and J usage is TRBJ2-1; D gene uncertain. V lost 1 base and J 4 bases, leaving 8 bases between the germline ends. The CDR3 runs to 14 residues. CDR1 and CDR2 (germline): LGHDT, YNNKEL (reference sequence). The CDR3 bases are TGTGCCAGCAGCCAAGTTGTACAATACAATGAGCAGTTCTTC. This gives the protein CASSQVVQYNEQFF.